The entry below describes one TCR beta chain. Generated by immunoSEQ multiplex PCR, the TCRdb table keeps only in-frame clones and is missing some. Of 2,000 to 2,500 clones in the sample, around 80% were seen once. This entry is derived from a study of brain metastases from non-small cell lung cancer. This CDR3 comprises 14 residues. This chain uses TRBV21-1 with TRBJ2-7; TRBD2, as called in the table, went unchecked against the DNA. TRBV21-1 is given as a pseudogene. The clonotype originates from a donor aged 40 or over with non-small cell lung cancer. The sequenced material came from tumor-adjacent normal tissue. The CDR3 protein is CASRGLAGDAEQYF. CDR3 sequence (DNA): TGTGCCAGCAGGGGACTAGCGGGAGACGCCGAGCAGTACTTC.